Presented here are 28 T cell receptor beta chains from one specimen sequenced in a study of cytotoxic CD8 clonotypes in ibrutinib-treated CLL. The protocol was immunoSEQ multiplex PCR, while the TCRdb copy is restricted to in-frame clones and leaves out a portion. The sample gives 150,000 to 250,000 clones, around 70% of which show up once; 10% to 15% is in the top ten. The specimen comprised PBMCs, sampled after 24 months of ibrutinib treatment. These receptors were taken from a human donor with chronic lymphocytic leukemia.

This clone was counted between two and nine times. The V and J genes are TRBV6-4 and TRBJ1-1; D is uncertain. The germline gives CDR1 MRHNA, CDR2 SNTAGT. The CDR3 sequence is 14 residues long. The V end lost 5 bases, the J end lost 1 base, and 11 bases lay between the germline ends. The CDR3 loop is CASSSSPGNTEAFF. The CDR3 nucleotides are TGTGCCAGCAGTAGCTCCCCCGGGAACACTGAAGCTTTCTTT.

J is TRBJ2-1 and V is TRBV18, with 9 bases aligning to TRBD2. Germline CDR1 and CDR2: KGHSH and LQKENI. With V trimmed by 8 bases and J by 9 bases, 14 bases remained unmatched. There are 15 residues in the CDR3. This CDR3 is CASTPISAGGIEQFF. CDR3 nucleotides: TGTGCCAGCACCCCGATTTCGGCGGGAGGGATTGAGCAGTTCTTC.

Concerning this clone: The germline gene is not matched at one end of the junction; a read error may be the cause. The chain carries TRBV9 and TRBJ2-1; 9 bases agree with TRBD2. Looked up from germline, CDR1 is SGDLS and CDR2 is YYNGEE. The CDR3 sequence is 15 residues long. The CDR3 nucleotides are TGTGCCAGCAGCGTAGGCGGGAGGGCCTACGATGAGCAGTTCTTC. Its protein is CASSVGGRAYDEQFF.

CDR3: CASSLNGEQYF. The CDR3 nucleotides are TGCGCCAGCAGCTTGAACGGCGAGCAGTACTTC. The chain employs TRBV5-1 and TRBJ2-7; D remains ambiguous. This CDR3 comprises 11 residues. The germline V and J ends were trimmed by 1 base and 6 bases, with 5 bases remaining between them. From germline, CDR1 is SGHRS and CDR2 YFSETQ.

As regards this clone: Other DNA sequences in the sample encode the same CDR3. The chain carries TRBV6-5 and TRBJ2-1; TRBD2 agrees at 10 bases. The germline gives CDR1 MNHEY, CDR2 SVGAGI. Trimming took 2 bases from V and 2 from J; bases not matched to a gene: 0. The CDR3 is made up of 15 amino acids. The CDR3 DNA reads as TGTGCCAGCAGTTACGGACTAGCGGCCTACAATGAGCAGTTCTTC. Protein sequence: CASSYGLAAYNEQFF.

V and J are TRBV19 and TRBJ2-7, with D maybe TRBD2 (6 bases). From germline, CDR1 is LNHDA and CDR2 SQIVND (reference sequence). V shed 3 bases and J shed 7 bases, with 16 bases lying between them. CDR3 size: 14 residues. CDR3 residues: CASSIYPGAREQYF. In nucleotides, the CDR3 is TGTGCCAGTAGTATTTACCCGGGAGCCAGAGAGCAGTACTTC.

The chain uses TRBV7-6 and TRBJ2-3, with TRBD1 identical over 7 bases. The CDR3 consists of 15 residues. Germline CDR1 and CDR2: SGHVS and FNYEAQ. The J segment lost 2 bases and the V segment lost 1 base, leaving 3 bases of the junction unmatched. This chain's CDR3 is CASSLGGQATDTQYF. The DNA of the CDR3 is TGTGCCAGCAGCTTAGGTGGACAGGCCACAGATACGCAGTATTTT.

DNA of the CDR3: TGTGCCAGCAGCTTAGCCGGAGTTGAGCAGTTCTTC. Its translation: CASSLAGVEQFF. This chain uses TRBV7-9 with TRBJ2-1, with D hard to call. Trimming took 0 bases from V and 9 from J, leaving 6 bases between them. Germline lookup yields CDR1 SEHNR and CDR2 FQNEAQ (reference sequence). CDR3 length: 12 amino acids.

This sequence joins TRBV5-1 and TRBJ2-7, with 7 bases lining up with TRBD1. The V gene's germline CDR1 is SGHRS and CDR2 YFSETQ. Trimming took 4 bases from V and 4 from J; bases not matched to a gene: 8. CDR3 length equals 14 residues. The chain's CDR3 is CASSLRTGDYEQYF. The CDR3 nucleotides are TGCGCCAGCAGCCTCCGGACAGGCGATTACGAGCAGTACTTC. Together with reference TRBV5-1 and TRBJ2-7, the CDR3 gives the full variable domain: KAGVTQTPRYLIKTRGQQVTLSCSPISGHRSVSWYQQTPGQGLQFLFEYFSETQRNKGNFPGRFSGRQFSNSRSEMNVSTLELGDSALYLCASSLRTGDYEQYFGPGTRLTVT.

V gene TRBV7-9 combines with J gene TRBJ2-1, with 12 bases lining up with TRBD2. Germline assignment: CDR1 SEHNR and CDR2 FQNEAQ (reference sequence). The CDR3 totals 16 residues. Unmatched junction bases numbered 6, after V lost 5 bases and J lost 4 bases. CDR3 DNA: TGTGCCAGCAGCCCACTGACTAGCGGGAGTTACAATGAGCAGTTCTTC. It is translated as CASSPLTSGSYNEQFF.

The rearrangement uses TRBV27 and TRBJ2-6; no firm D call. The CDR3 sequence is 16 residues long. Trimming removed 2 bases at V and 0 bases at J, with 8 bases between. Germline assignment: CDR1 MNHEY and CDR2 SMNVEV (reference sequence). This CDR3 reads CASSLEVYSGANVLTF. As DNA, the CDR3 is TGTGCCAGCAGTTTAGAGGTTTACTCTGGGGCCAACGTCCTGACTTTC.

The rearrangement uses TRBV30 and TRBJ2-5; 13 bases align to TRBD2. CDR3 length: 17 amino acids. Losses at the gene ends were 0 bases for V and 5 bases for J; bases not matched to a gene: 9. The germline CDR1 and CDR2 sequences are GTSNPN and SVGIG (reference sequence). The CDR3 loop reads CAWSVPTPGLAGETQYF. CDR3 bases: TGTGCCTGGAGTGTCCCAACGCCGGGACTAGCGGGGGAGACCCAGTACTTC.

This clone was detected only a few times. The rearrangement links TRBV28 to TRBJ1-1; D is uncertain. Germline V CDR1 and CDR2: MDHEN, SYDVKM. The length of the CDR3 is 12 residues. The ends were cut back, 7 bases at V and 0 bases at J, with 6 bases in the middle. CDR3 protein: CASKEMNTEAFF. The CDR3 bases are TGTGCCAGCAAGGAGATGAACACTGAAGCTTTCTTT.

V and J are TRBV5-8 and TRBJ2-7; 9 nucleotides align to TRBD2. The germline CDR1 and CDR2 sequences are SGHTS and YDEGEE. This CDR3 has 15 amino acids. After removal of 4 bases from V and 4 bases from J, the junction contained 9 bases not matched to a gene. CDR3 coding DNA: TGTGCCAGCAGCGGTAGCGGGAGTTTATCTTACGAGCAGTACTTC. It is translated as CASSGSGSLSYEQYF.

The chain employs TRBV4-1 and TRBJ2-3, with TRBD2 matching 14 bases. CDR3 length equals 16 residues. V lost 3 bases to trimming and J lost 6 bases; unmatched junction nucleotides: 5. The germline CDR1 and CDR2 sequences are MGHRA and YSYEKL. The CDR3 is CASSHGLAGGGDTQYF. CDR3 nucleotide sequence: TGCGCCAGCAGCCACGGACTAGCGGGAGGCGGGGATACGCAGTATTTT.

This clone occurred a few times. The chain links TRBV7-8 to TRBJ2-7, with D unclear. The CDR3 contains 12 residues. Trimming pared 1 base from V and 0 bases from J, leaving 1 base between. Germline V gives CDR1 SGHVS, CDR2 FQNEAQ. The CDR3: CASSLGSYEQYF. The DNA of the CDR3 is TGTGCCAGCAGCTTAGGCTCCTACGAGCAGTACTTC. Full variable domain (rest looked up from reference TRBV7-8 and TRBJ2-7): GAGVSQSPRYKVAKRGQDVALRCDPISGHVSLFWYQQALGQGPEFLTYFQNEAQLDKSGLPSDRFFAERPEGSVSTLKIQRTQQEDSAVYLCASSLGSYEQYFGPGTRLTVT.

The chain recombines TRBV7-9 with TRBJ2-1; 7 nucleotides line up with TRBD2. Germline V gene sequence: CDR1 SEHNR, CDR2 FQNEAQ (reference sequence). This CDR3 has 14 amino acids. V was clipped by 3 bases and J by 8 bases; unmatched bases: 7. The CDR3 nucleotides are TGTGCCAGCAGCTTGGGAGGGGATATATATGAGCAGTTCTTC. Amino acid sequence: CASSLGGDIYEQFF. The full variable domain, completed using reference TRBV7-9 and TRBJ2-1, is DTGVSQNPRHKITKRGQNVTFRCDPISEHNRLYWYRQTLGQGPEFLTYFQNEAQLEKSRLLSDRFSAERPKGSFSTLEIQRTEQGDSAMYLCASSLGGDIYEQFFGPGTRLTVL.

This clone showed up just a few times. Here the CDR3 reads CASSGGALSSGANVLTF. The CDR3 DNA reads as TGTGCCAGCAGTGGTGGGGCCCTGAGCTCTGGGGCCAACGTCCTGACTTTC. The V call is TRBV6-1, the J call TRBJ2-6; perhaps TRBD1 as D (5 bases). The germline gives CDR1 MNHNS, CDR2 SASEGT. Trimming took 4 bases from V and 0 from J, leaving 13 bases between them. The length of the CDR3 is 17 residues.

This clone was counted once. The chain couples TRBV7-6 to TRBJ1-1; D is possibly TRBD1 (6 bases). CDR1 SGHVS and CDR2 FNYEAQ come from the germline V gene. Trimming cost V 3 bases and J 6 bases, with 23 bases left between them. The length of the CDR3 is 17 residues. Here the CDR3 DNA reads TGTGCCAGCAGCTTTTTTTATGGGGACAACCCAAACGCTGAAGCTTTCTTT. It yields the protein CASSFFYGDNPNAEAFF.

This CDR3 is CASSLAGVRKYEQYF. CDR3 sequence (DNA): TGTGCCAGCAGCTTAGCGGGAGTTCGAAAATACGAGCAGTACTTC. V usage is TRBV11-3 and J usage is TRBJ2-7, with D possibly TRBD2 on 6 matching bases. This CDR3 spans 15 amino acids. Trimming removed 1 base from V and 4 bases from J, with 14 bases in between. Germline CDR1 SGHNT, CDR2 YENEEA. Based on the CDR3 plus reference TRBV11-3 and TRBJ2-7, the full variable domain is EAGVVQSPRYKIIEKKQPVAFWCNPISGHNTLYWYLQNLGQGPELLIRYENEEAVDDSQLPKDRFSAERLKGVDSTLKIQPAELGDSAVYLCASSLAGVRKYEQYFGPGTRLTVT.

This sequence joins TRBV5-1 and TRBJ2-3, with D perhaps TRBD1 or TRBD2 (5 bases each). V was pared by 2 bases and J by 4 bases, with 17 bases between. The CDR3 contains 16 residues. CDR1 is SGHRS and CDR2 is YFSETQ in the germline V gene. CDR3 sequence (DNA): TGCGCCAGCAGCTTTACCCACCGGGACCCCGCAGATACGCAGTATTTT. Translation gives CASSFTHRDPADTQYF.

This clone appeared a few times. The V and J genes are TRBV7-9 and TRBJ1-5; D unclear. V lost 8 bases and J 7 bases, leaving 12 bases between the germline ends. The germline gives CDR1 SEHNR, CDR2 FQNEAQ (reference sequence). The CDR3 contains 12 residues. CDR3 nucleotide sequence: TGTGCCAGCGCCCGGGGATCCCAGCCCCAGCATTTT. This sequence encodes CASARGSQPQHF.

This clone was seen a few times. V is TRBV30 and J is TRBJ1-5, with D possibly TRBD1 on 5 matching bases. The CDR3 has 13 amino acids. V gave up 1 base and J gave up 2 bases, with 6 bases separating them. In germline, CDR1 is GTSNPN, CDR2 SVGIG (reference sequence). The DNA for the CDR3 is TGTGCCTGGAGTGGGGGGGGCAATCAGCCCCAGCATTTT. This encodes CAWSGGGNQPQHF.

A few counts support this clone. The gene calls are TRBV27 and TRBJ1-2, with 7 nucleotides matching TRBD1. V was pared by 0 bases and J by 4 bases, with 2 bases of the junction left unmatched. The CDR3 length is 14 residues. CDR1 and CDR2 from the germline V gene are MNHEY and SMNVEV (reference sequence). This CDR3 is CASSLSRGPYGYTF. The DNA for the CDR3 is TGTGCCAGCAGTTTATCGAGGGGGCCCTATGGCTACACCTTC.

The genes are TRBV6-5 and TRBJ2-7; 13 bases map to TRBD2. Germline V gene sequence: CDR1 MNHEY, CDR2 SVGAGI. CDR3 size: 16 residues. V lost 2 bases to trimming and J lost 4 bases; unmatched junction nucleotides: 5. In DNA form, the CDR3 reads TGTGCCAGCAGTTACGGGACTAGCGGGATAGTTTACGAGCAGTACTTC. The encoded protein is CASSYGTSGIVYEQYF.

This clone was observed a handful of times. This chain connects TRBV7-3 to TRBJ2-2; D possibly corresponds to TRBD2 (6 bases). V lost 5 bases to trimming and J lost 5 bases, with 15 bases between them. Germline V gene lookup returns CDR1 SGHTA and CDR2 FQGTGA. This CDR3 is 15 amino acids long. DNA for the CDR3: TGTGCCAGCAGCCCCGGCTGGCGGGATACCGGGGAGCTGTTTTTT. This codes for CASSPGWRDTGELFF.

The chain links TRBV29-1 to TRBJ2-3; perhaps TRBD2 as D (6 bases). V shed 3 bases and J shed 4 bases, with 17 bases lying between them. This CDR3 has 15 amino acids. CDR1 is SQVTM, CDR2 ANQGSEA, per germline. The CDR3 protein is CSVDLGGVVSDTQYF. In nucleotides, the CDR3 is TGCAGCGTTGATCTCGGAGGGGTGGTCTCAGATACGCAGTATTTT.

The V and J genes are TRBV7-3 and TRBJ2-1; tentatively, D is TRBD1 or TRBD2 (5 bases each). V was pared by 5 bases and J by 2 bases, with 13 bases between. From germline, CDR1 is SGHTA and CDR2 FQGTGA. CDR3 length: 15 residues. The CDR3, as DNA: TGTGCCAGCAGCCCGGATGGGGGTACCTACAATGAGCAGTTCTTC. Protein sequence: CASSPDGGTYNEQFF.